Below are 17 T cell receptor beta chains sequenced from a single sample in a study of T cells after posttransplantation cyclophosphamide. Sequenced by immunoSEQ multiplex PCR; TCRdb stores in-frame clones only, minus some. The sample has tens of thousands of clones; almost 75% are singletons. Sample: memory CD4+ T cells sorted from PBMCs. Receptors were obtained from a woman in her sixties in good health, CMV-negative, and a related stem cell transplant donor.

This clone was recorded a few times. The J gene is TRBJ1-1, the V gene TRBV7-2, with 8 bases aligning to TRBD1. After removal of 2 bases from V and 5 bases from J, the junction contained 7 bases not matched to a gene. Per germline, CDR1 SGHTA and CDR2 FQGNSA. This CDR3 region has 15 residues. Here the CDR3 reads CASSLTGTGGTEAFF. The CDR3, as DNA: TGTGCCAGCAGCTTAACCGGGACAGGAGGGACTGAAGCTTTCTTT.

The chain links TRBV5-1 to TRBJ2-2, with D possibly being TRBD1 (5 bases). From germline, CDR1 is SGHRS and CDR2 YFSETQ. Trimming cost V 2 bases and J 6 bases, with 14 bases left between them. CDR3 length: 15 amino acids. CDR3 bases: TGCGCCAGCAGCTTAGCTCCAGGGTGGGCCGGGGAGCTGTTTTTT. This sequence encodes CASSLAPGWAGELFF.

The V and J genes are TRBV5-1 and TRBJ2-1; D is unresolved. Per the germline V gene, CDR1 is SGHRS and CDR2 is YFSETQ. V was clipped by 2 bases and J by 0 bases, with 9 bases between them. This CDR3 spans 15 amino acids. CDR3 region: CASSLEVLSYNEQFF. For the CDR3, the DNA is TGCGCCAGCAGCTTAGAGGTACTCTCCTACAATGAGCAGTTCTTC. Using reference TRBV5-1 and TRBJ2-1 for the parts outside the CDR3, the full variable domain is KAGVTQTPRYLIKTRGQQVTLSCSPISGHRSVSWYQQTPGQGLQFLFEYFSETQRNKGNFPGRFSGRQFSNSRSEMNVSTLELGDSALYLCASSLEVLSYNEQFFGPGTRLTVL.

This clone came up once. The CDR3 DNA is TGTGCCAGCAGCCCCACAGGGGAAGGAAGGTACGAGCAGTACTTC. Residues: CASSPTGEGRYEQYF. This rearrangement joins TRBV7-3 to TRBJ2-7; 7 bases line up with TRBD1. Trimming removed 5 bases from V and 4 bases from J; junction bases left unmatched: 11. Germline V lookup: CDR1 SGHTA, CDR2 FQGTGA. This CDR3 has 15 residues. The complete variable domain, with remaining parts taken from reference TRBV7-3 and TRBJ2-7, reads GAGVSQTPSNKVTEKGKYVELRCDPISGHTALYWYRQSLGQGPEFLIYFQGTGAADDSGLPNDRFFAVRPEGSVSTLKIQRTERGDSAVYLCASSPTGEGRYEQYFGPGTRLTVT.

This chain uses TRBV28 with TRBJ2-5; D not resolved. Between the trimmed V and J ends, which lost 3 bases and 2 bases, there was a span of 10 bases. The germline V gene encodes CDR1 MDHEN and CDR2 SYDVKM. The CDR3 runs 14 residues. CDR3 nucleotides: TGTGCCAGCAGTTTTGCCGGGTCTCAAGAGACCCAGTACTTC. Translating gives CASSFAGSQETQYF.

This chain uses TRBV28 with TRBJ1-2, with D unresolved. The CDR3 spans 17 residues. The V end was cut by 4 bases, the J end by 4 bases, with 22 bases between. Germline CDR1 and CDR2: MDHEN and SYDVKM. CDR3: CASSSLRRSLSLYGYTF. The CDR3 DNA reads as TGTGCCAGCAGTTCGCTCCGGCGGTCGCTCTCCCTCTATGGCTACACCTTC.

The chain recombines TRBV15 with TRBJ2-7; 10 bases map to TRBD2. Germline assignment: CDR1 LNHNV and CDR2 YYDKDF (reference sequence). The CDR3 sequence is 13 residues long. V was clipped by 9 bases and J by 3 bases; unmatched bases: 5. CDR3 sequence (DNA): TGTGCCACACGGACTAGCGGACTCTACGAGCAGTACTTC. It yields the protein CATRTSGLYEQYF.

The chain has TRBV18 and TRBJ1-5; possible D gene TRBD1, 5 bases. Germline V gene lookup returns CDR1 KGHSH and CDR2 LQKENI. Trimming stripped 6 bases from V and 10 bases from J, with 16 bases between. The CDR3 contains 13 residues. The CDR3: CASSPTEQVPQHF. For the CDR3, the DNA is TGTGCCAGCTCGCCGACAGAACAGGTACCCCAGCATTTT.

The J gene is TRBJ1-2, the V gene TRBV6-5, with 8 bases fitting TRBD1. V lost 2 bases, J lost 4 bases, and 9 bases stayed unmatched. The CDR3 sequence is 16 residues long. In germline, CDR1 is MNHEY, CDR2 SVGAGI. The CDR3 spells CASSYAGGARSYGYTF. In DNA form, the CDR3 reads TGTGCCAGCAGTTACGCAGGGGGCGCAAGAAGCTATGGCTACACCTTC.

The rearrangement uses TRBV6-6 and TRBJ2-2; TRBD2 aligns across 7 bases. With V trimmed by 10 bases and J by 5 bases, 7 bases remained unmatched. The CDR3 consists of 13 residues. CDR1 and CDR2 (germline): MNHNY, SVGAGI (reference sequence). Here the CDR3 DNA reads TGTGCCACCAAGCGGGGAAGGACCGGGGAGCTGTTTTTT. This gives the protein CATKRGRTGELFF.

This sequence joins TRBV28 and TRBJ2-7; 8 bases map to TRBD2. The germline V gene encodes CDR1 MDHEN and CDR2 SYDVKM. V lost 5 bases, J lost 0 bases, and 6 bases stayed unmatched. This CDR3 spans 15 amino acids. CDR3 coding DNA: TGTGCCAGCAGTGATGGCGGGGGGATCTCCTACGAGCAGTACTTC. It specifies CASSDGGGISYEQYF.

This clone has just a few counts. The rearrangement links TRBV19 to TRBJ1-2; D is perhaps TRBD1 (5 bases). Between the trimmed V and J ends, which lost 7 bases and 1 base, there was a span of 19 bases. CDR1 LNHDA and CDR2 SQIVND come from the germline V gene (reference sequence). The CDR3 has 16 amino acids. CDR3 coding DNA: TGTGCCAGTAATACTCCGATGTCCAGGGTTAACTATGGCTACACCTTC. This translates into CASNTPMSRVNYGYTF.

Within the sample, this clone is medium-sized (0.01 to 0.1%). V usage is TRBV15 and J usage is TRBJ1-3; no firm D call. This CDR3 has 13 amino acids. CDR1 is LNHNV, CDR2 YYDKDF, per germline (reference sequence). Trimming pared 5 bases from V and 4 bases from J, leaving 9 bases between. DNA of the CDR3: TGTGCCACCAGCGAAGGACTGGGAAACACCATATATTTT. Residues: CATSEGLGNTIYF. Complete variable domain (other parts from reference TRBV15 and TRBJ1-3): DAMVIQNPRYQVTQFGKPVTLSCSQTLNHNVMYWYQQKSSQAPKLLFHYYDKDFNNEADTPDNFQSRRPNTSFCFLDIRSPGLGDTAMYLCATSEGLGNTIYFGEGSWLTVV.

In this sample, this clone is medium-sized (0.01 to 0.1%). The V call is TRBV2, the J call TRBJ2-3, with TRBD2 matching over 11 bases. Germline V gene sequence: CDR1 SNHLY, CDR2 FYNNEI. The CDR3 is 19 residues long. The V segment lost 2 bases and the J segment 0 bases; nucleotides outside the gene matches: 10. CDR3 amino acids: CASSEFAGTSGPSTDTQYF. CDR3 nucleotides: TGTGCCAGCAGTGAATTTGCCGGGACTAGCGGCCCTAGCACAGATACGCAGTATTTT.

The chain uses TRBV5-4 and TRBJ2-5, with 12 bases lining up with TRBD2. J gave up 0 bases and V 4 bases, and 4 bases lay outside the gene matches. Germline-derived CDR1 and CDR2 are SGHNT and YYREEE (reference sequence). This CDR3 region has 16 residues. In DNA form, the CDR3 reads TGTGCCAGCAGCCGACTAGCGGGAGCGAACCAAGAGACCCAGTACTTC. The encoded protein is CASSRLAGANQETQYF.

The chain employs TRBV7-9 and TRBJ1-2, with 8 bases lining up with TRBD1. J lost 7 bases, V lost 5 bases, and 6 bases had no gene match. The CDR3 loop spans 13 amino acids. Germline CDR1 reads SEHNR; CDR2 reads FQNEAQ (reference sequence). The CDR3 coding sequence is TGTGCCAGCAGCGTACAGGGGGGGGGTGGCTACACCTTC. It is translated as CASSVQGGGGYTF.

The chain employs TRBV9 and TRBJ2-1, with TRBD2 matching over 8 bases. V shed 3 bases and J 4 bases; nucleotides not matched to a gene: 6. CDR3 size: 15 residues. The germline CDR1 and CDR2 sequences are SGDLS and YYNGEE. The CDR3 loop is CASSGDAGGYNEQFF. The CDR3 DNA follows: TGTGCCAGCAGCGGCGACGCGGGAGGATACAATGAGCAGTTCTTC. Full variable domain (outside the CDR3, taken from reference TRBV9 and TRBJ2-1): DSGVTQTPKHLITATGQRVTLRCSPRSGDLSVYWYQQSLDQGLQFLIQYYNGEERAKGNILERFSAQQFPDLHSELNLSSLELGDSALYFCASSGDAGGYNEQFFGPGTRLTVL.